This is a list of T cell receptor beta chains from one sample in a study of T cell changes during pregnancy in multiple sclerosis. Repertoires were generated with immunoSEQ multiplex PCR, while TCRdb's copy carries only in-frame clones and drops some. The data show about 67,000 clones, around 90% seen once. The sequencing here drew on peripheral blood, taken in the first trimester of pregnancy. These receptors were obtained from a female donor in good health, enrolled as a control in a pregnancy study. Both conserved end residues are part of each CDR3. D genes are given only for firm matches.

J | V | D | CDR3 | DNA
TRBJ1-5 | TRBV5-6 | NA | CASSLRELNQPQHF | TGTGCCAGCAGCCTCCGGGAGTTGAATCAGCCCCAGCATTTT
TRBJ2-2 | TRBV6-1 | NA | CASSGPEGGHTGELFF | TGTGCCAGCAGTGGGCCGGAAGGGGGACACACCGGGGAGCTGTTTTTT
TRBJ2-7 | TRBV4-2 | TRBD2 | CASSLVELAGGPSEQYF | TGTGCCAGCAGCCTCGTGGAGTTAGCGGGAGGACCCTCCGAGCAGTACTTC
TRBJ1-5 | TRBV2 | TRBD1 | CASSGQGRPQHF | TGTGCCAGCAGTGGACAGGGTAGGCCCCAGCATTTT
TRBJ1-1 | TRBV28 | TRBD1 | CASSLSTGRTEAFF | TGTGCCAGCAGTTTATCGACAGGGAGGACTGAAGCTTTCTTT
TRBJ2-1 | TRBV6-1 | NA | CASSESAGSGFF | TGTGCCAGCAGTGAATCGGCGGGGTCGGGGTTCTTC
TRBJ1-2 | TRBV5-4 | NA | CASSLRQTLYGYTF | TGTGCCAGCAGCTTGAGACAGACCCTATATGGCTACACCTTC
TRBJ2-1 | TRBV2 | TRBD1 | CASSARDRADNEQFF | TGTGCCAGCAGTGCCCGGGACAGGGCTGACAATGAGCAGTTCTTC
TRBJ2-1 | TRBV6-5 | TRBD2 | CASSFSGSPYNEQFF | TGTGCCAGCAGTTTTAGCGGGAGTCCCTACAATGAGCAGTTCTTC
TRBJ2-5 | TRBV6-1 | NA | CASSDYREVETQYF | TGTGCCAGCAGTGATTACAGGGAAGTAGAGACCCAGTACTTC
TRBJ2-7 | TRBV2 | NA | CASTGDNYEQYF | TGTGCCAGCACCGGGGATAACTACGAGCAGTACTTC
TRBJ2-1 | TRBV18 | NA | CASSPEQGGNEQFF | TGTGCCAGCTCACCAGAACAGGGCGGCAATGAGCAGTTCTTC
TRBJ1-1 | TRBV5-4 | NA | CASSLVQGGLEAFF | TGTGCCAGCAGCTTGGTTCAGGGTGGGTTAGAAGCTTTCTTT
TRBJ1-3 | TRBV18 | TRBD1 | CASSPLDRAGNTIYF | TGTGCCAGCTCACCGCTGGACAGGGCTGGAAACACCATATATTTT
TRBJ2-5 | TRBV7-2 | TRBD2 | CASSPRTSGSRETQYF | TGTGCCAGCAGCCCCCGGACTAGCGGGAGCCGCGAGACCCAGTACTTC
TRBJ2-3 | TRBV29-1 | NA | CRGDTGADTQYF | TGCAGGGGCGATACGGGAGCAGATACGCAGTATTTT
TRBJ1-6 | TRBV30 | TRBD1 | CAWTAGQDNSPLHF | TGTGCCTGGACGGCGGGACAGGATAATTCACCCCTCCACTTT
TRBJ2-5 | TRBV5-1 | TRBD1 | CASSLRGRGQEETQYF | TGCGCCAGCAGCTTACGGGGCAGGGGGCAGGAAGAGACCCAGTACTTC
TRBJ1-1 | TRBV6-5 | NA | CASRTTGGKTEAFF | TGTGCCAGCAGGACTACCGGAGGAAAAACTGAAGCTTTCTTT
TRBJ2-1 | TRBV6-6 | NA | CASRQRAVSIF | TGTGCCAGCAGGCAGCGGGCCGTATCGATCTTC
TRBJ2-7 | TRBV6-6 | TRBD1 | CASSTTRDRASYEQYF | TGTGCCAGCAGTACTACTCGGGACAGGGCGTCCTACGAGCAGTACTTC
TRBJ2-3 | TRBV4-2 | NA | CASSQARTDTQYF | TGTGCCAGCAGCCAAGCGCGGACAGATACGCAGTATTTT
TRBJ2-7 | TRBV27 | NA | CASSFGGGAYEQYF | TGTGCCAGCAGTTTCGGGGGAGGTGCCTACGAGCAGTACTTC
TRBJ1-1 | TRBV2 | NA | CASSVRLLEAFF | TGTGCCAGCAGTGTGAGGCTGTTGGAAGCTTTCTTT